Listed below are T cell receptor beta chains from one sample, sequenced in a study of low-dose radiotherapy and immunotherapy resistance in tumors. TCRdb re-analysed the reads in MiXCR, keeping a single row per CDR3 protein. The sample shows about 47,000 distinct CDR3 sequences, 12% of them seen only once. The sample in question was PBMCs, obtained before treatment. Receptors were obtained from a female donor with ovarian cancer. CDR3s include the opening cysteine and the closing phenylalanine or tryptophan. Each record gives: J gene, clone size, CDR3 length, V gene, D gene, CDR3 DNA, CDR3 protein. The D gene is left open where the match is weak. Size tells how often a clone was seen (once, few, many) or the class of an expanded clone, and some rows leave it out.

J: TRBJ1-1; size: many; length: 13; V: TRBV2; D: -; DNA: TGTGCCAGCAGTGGACAGGCGAACACTGAAGCTTTCTTT; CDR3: CASSGQANTEAFF
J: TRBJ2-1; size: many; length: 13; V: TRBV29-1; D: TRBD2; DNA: TGCAGCGTGATGGGACTAGAGACGAATGAGCAGTTCTTC; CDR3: CSVMGLETNEQFF
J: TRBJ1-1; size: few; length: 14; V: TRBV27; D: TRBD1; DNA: TGTGCCAGCAGTTCGACAGGGAGAGGAACTGAAGCTTTCTTT; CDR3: CASSSTGRGTEAFF
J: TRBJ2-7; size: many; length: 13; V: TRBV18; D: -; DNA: TGTGCCAGCTCACTCCGGGCCGCCTACGAGCAGTACTTC; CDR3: CASSLRAAYEQYF
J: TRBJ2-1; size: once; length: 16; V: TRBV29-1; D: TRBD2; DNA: TGCAGCGTCTCAGGGACTAGCGGGAGGGCCTCTAATGAGCAGTTCTTC; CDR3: CSVSGTSGRASNEQFF
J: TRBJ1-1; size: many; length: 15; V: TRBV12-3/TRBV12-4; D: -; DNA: TGTGCCAGCAGTTTAGAGAGACGCATGAACACTGAAGCTTTCTTT; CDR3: CASSLERRMNTEAFF
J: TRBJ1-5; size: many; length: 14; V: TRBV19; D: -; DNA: TGTGCCAGTAGCTACGACGCTACAGGGCAGCCCCAGCATTTT; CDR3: CASSYDATGQPQHF
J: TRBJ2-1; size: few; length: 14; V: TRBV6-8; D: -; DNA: TGTGCCAGCAGCTACACCGGCGGATACAATGAGCAGTTCTTC; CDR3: CASSYTGGYNEQFF
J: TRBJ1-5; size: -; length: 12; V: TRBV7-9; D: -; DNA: TGTGCCAGCAGCTTAGTCACAGGGTTACAGCATTTT; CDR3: CASSLVTGLQHF
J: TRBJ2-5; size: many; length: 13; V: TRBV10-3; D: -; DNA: TGTGCCATCAGTGAGATGGGGGGAGAGACCCAGTACTTC; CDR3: CAISEMGGETQYF
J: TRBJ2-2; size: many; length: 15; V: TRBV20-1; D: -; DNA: TGCAGTGCTGCCCCTTTACGGGGCGGGACCGGGGAGCTGTTTTTT; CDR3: CSAAPLRGGTGELFF
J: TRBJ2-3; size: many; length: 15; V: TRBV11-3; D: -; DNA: TGTGCCAGCAGCTTGGGCAGGTTGAGCACAGATACGCAGTATTTT; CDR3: CASSLGRLSTDTQYF
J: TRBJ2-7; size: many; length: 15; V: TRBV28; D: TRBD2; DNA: TGTGCCAGCCGGACCCCCGCTAGCGGCTTTTACGAGCAGTACTTC; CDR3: CASRTPASGFYEQYF
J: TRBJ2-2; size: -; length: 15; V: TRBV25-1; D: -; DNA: TGTGCCAGCAGTGAAGGGCGGACGGGAACCGGGGAGCTGTTTTTT; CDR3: CASSEGRTGTGELFF
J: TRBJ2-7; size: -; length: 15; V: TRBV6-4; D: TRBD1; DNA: TGTGCCAGCAGTCCGAGACAGGGGGCGGGTTACGAGCAGTACTTC; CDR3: CASSPRQGAGYEQYF
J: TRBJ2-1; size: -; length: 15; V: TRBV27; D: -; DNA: TGTGCCAGCAGTTTTGGGGGGATAAGCTACAATGAGCAGTTCTTC; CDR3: CASSFGGISYNEQFF
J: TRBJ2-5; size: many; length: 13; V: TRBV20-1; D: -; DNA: TGCAGTGCGGAAGGGGTTTCCGGGGAGACCCAGTACTTC; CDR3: CSAEGVSGETQYF
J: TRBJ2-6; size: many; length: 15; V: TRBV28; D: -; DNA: TGTGCCAGCACTAGGGCGCGAGCTGGGGCCAACGTCCTGACTTTC; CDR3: CASTRARAGANVLTF
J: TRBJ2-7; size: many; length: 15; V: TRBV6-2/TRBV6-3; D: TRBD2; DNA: TGTGCCAGCAGTGCTAGCGGGGGGGCGTCCTACGAGCAGTACTTC; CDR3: CASSASGGASYEQYF
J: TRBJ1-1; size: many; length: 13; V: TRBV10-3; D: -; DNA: TGTGCCATCAGTGACAGGGGATTAGCTGAAGCTTTCTTT; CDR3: CAISDRGLAEAFF
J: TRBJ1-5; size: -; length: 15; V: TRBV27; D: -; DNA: TGTGCCAGCACTCCTGCAGGTAGGGGCAATCAGCCCCAGCATTTT; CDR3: CASTPAGRGNQPQHF
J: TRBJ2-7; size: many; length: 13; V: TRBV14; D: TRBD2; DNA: TGTGCCAGCAGCCACGGGAGGGGCTACGAGCAGTACTTC; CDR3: CASSHGRGYEQYF
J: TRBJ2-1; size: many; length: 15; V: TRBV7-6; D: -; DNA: TGTGCCAGCACCCCGGGGCAGGCCCAGTACAATGAGCAGTTCTTC; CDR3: CASTPGQAQYNEQFF